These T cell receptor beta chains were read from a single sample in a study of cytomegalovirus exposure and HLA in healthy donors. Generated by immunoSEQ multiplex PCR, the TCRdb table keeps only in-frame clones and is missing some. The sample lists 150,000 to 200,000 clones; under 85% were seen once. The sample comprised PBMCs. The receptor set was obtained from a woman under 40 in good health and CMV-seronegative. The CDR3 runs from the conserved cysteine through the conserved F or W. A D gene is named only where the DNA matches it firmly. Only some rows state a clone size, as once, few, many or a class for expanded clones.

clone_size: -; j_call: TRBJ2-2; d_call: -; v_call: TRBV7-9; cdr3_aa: CASSYRSGETGELFF; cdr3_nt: TGTGCCAGCAGCTATAGGAGTGGGGAGACCGGGGAGCTGTTTTTT
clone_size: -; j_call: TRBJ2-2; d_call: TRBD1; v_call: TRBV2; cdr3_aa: CASQRQGAGELFF; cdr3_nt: TGTGCCAGTCAAAGACAGGGGGCCGGGGAGCTGTTTTTT
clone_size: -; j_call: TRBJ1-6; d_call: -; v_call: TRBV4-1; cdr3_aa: CASSRQVDSPLHF; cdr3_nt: TGCGCCAGCAGCAGACAGGTGGATTCACCCCTCCACTTT
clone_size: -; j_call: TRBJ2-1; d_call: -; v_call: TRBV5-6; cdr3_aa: CASSLLPVLNSYNEQFF; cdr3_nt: TGTGCCAGCAGCTTGTTACCAGTTCTGAACTCCTACAATGAGCAGTTCTTC
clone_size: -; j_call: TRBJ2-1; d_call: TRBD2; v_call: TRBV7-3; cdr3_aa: CASSLSGGPYNEQFF; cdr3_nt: TGTGCCAGCAGCCTAAGCGGGGGGCCCTACAATGAGCAGTTCTTC
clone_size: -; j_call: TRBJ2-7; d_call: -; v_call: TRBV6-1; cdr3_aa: CASSLVSEQYF; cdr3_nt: TGTGCCAGCAGTCTAGTCAGCGAGCAGTACTTC
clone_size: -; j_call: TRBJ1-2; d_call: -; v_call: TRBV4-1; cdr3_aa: CASSLGQRANYGYTF; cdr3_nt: TGCGCCAGCAGCCTAGGACAGAGAGCTAACTATGGCTACACCTTC
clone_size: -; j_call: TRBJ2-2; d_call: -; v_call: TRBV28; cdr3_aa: CASSLLGGTGELFF; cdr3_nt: TGTGCCAGCAGTTTACTGGGGGGCACCGGGGAGCTGTTTTTT
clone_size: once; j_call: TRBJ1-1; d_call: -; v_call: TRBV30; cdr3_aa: CAWSRGLGTEAFF; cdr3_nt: TGTGCCTGGAGTCGGGGTCTAGGTACTGAAGCTTTCTTT
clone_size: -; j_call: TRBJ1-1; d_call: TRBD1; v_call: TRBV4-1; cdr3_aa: CASSRTDTGGIMNTEAFF; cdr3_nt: TGCGCCAGCAGCCGCACCGATACAGGGGGTATTATGAACACTGAAGCTTTCTTT
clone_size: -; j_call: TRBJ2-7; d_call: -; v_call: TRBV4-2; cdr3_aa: CASSQDRYEQYF; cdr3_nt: TGTGCCAGCAGCCAAGATCGGTACGAGCAGTACTTC
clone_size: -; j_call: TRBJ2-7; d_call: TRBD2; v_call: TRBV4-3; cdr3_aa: CASSQENGLAGQSYEQYF; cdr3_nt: TGCGCCAGCAGCCAAGAGAACGGACTAGCGGGACAATCCTACGAGCAGTACTTC
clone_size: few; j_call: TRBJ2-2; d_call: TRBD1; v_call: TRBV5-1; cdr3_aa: CASSTGQANTGELFF; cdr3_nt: TGCGCCAGCAGCACCGGACAGGCGAACACCGGGGAGCTGTTTTTT
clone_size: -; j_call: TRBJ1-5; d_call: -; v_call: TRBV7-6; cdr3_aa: CASSFGRRLINQPQHF; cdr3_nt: TGTGCCAGCAGCTTTGGCCGGAGGTTGATCAATCAGCCCCAGCATTTT
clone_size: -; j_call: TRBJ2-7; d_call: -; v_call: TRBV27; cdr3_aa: CASSDNRFSYEQYF; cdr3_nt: TGTGCCAGCAGTGACAACAGGTTCTCCTACGAGCAGTACTTC
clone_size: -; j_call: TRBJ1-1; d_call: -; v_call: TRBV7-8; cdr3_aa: CASSLISEYPAFF; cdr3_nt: TGTGCCAGCAGCTTAATTTCCGAGTATCCGGCTTTCTTT
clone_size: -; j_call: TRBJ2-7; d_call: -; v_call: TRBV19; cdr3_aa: CASSIDRDIGTYEQYF; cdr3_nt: TGTGCCAGTAGTATCGACCGGGACATCGGGACCTACGAGCAGTACTTC
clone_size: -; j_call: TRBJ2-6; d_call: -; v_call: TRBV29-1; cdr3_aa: CSVRRAGANVLTF; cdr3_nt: TGCAGCGTTAGGAGGGCTGGGGCCAACGTCCTGACTTTC
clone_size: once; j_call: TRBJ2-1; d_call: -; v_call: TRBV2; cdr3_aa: CAGGGGGVNEQFF; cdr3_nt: TGTGCTGGGGGGGGCGGGGGCGTAAATGAGCAGTTCTTC
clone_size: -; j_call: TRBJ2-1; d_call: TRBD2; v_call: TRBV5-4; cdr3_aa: CASSLGASGSTEQFF; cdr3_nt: TGTGCCAGCAGCTTGGGGGCTAGCGGGAGTACCGAGCAGTTCTTC
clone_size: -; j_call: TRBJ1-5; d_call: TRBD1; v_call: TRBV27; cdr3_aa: CASSSDRVGGQPQHF; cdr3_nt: TGTGCCAGCAGTTCAGACAGGGTAGGGGGTCAGCCCCAGCATTTT
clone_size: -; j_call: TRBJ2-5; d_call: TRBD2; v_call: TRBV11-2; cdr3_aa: CASSLERTSGRGETQYF; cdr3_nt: TGTGCCAGCAGCTTAGAACGGACTAGCGGGAGAGGAGAGACCCAGTACTTC
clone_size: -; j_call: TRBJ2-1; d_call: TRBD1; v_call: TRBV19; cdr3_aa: CASTLDRDPRGEQFF; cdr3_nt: TGTGCCAGTACCCTCGACAGGGACCCCAGGGGGGAGCAGTTCTTC
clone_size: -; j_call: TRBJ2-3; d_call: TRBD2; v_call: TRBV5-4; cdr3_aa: CASRRTSGSTDTQYF; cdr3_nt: TGTGCCAGCAGACGGACTAGCGGGAGCACAGATACGCAGTATTTT
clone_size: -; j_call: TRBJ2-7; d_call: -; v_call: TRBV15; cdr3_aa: CATSREVADSYEQYF; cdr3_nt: TGTGCCACCAGCAGAGAGGTCGCAGACTCCTACGAGCAGTACTTC
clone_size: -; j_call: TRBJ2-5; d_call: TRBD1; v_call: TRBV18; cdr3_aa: CASSPSTGGEETQYF; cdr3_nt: TGTGCCAGCTCACCTTCGACAGGGGGAGAAGAGACCCAGTACTTC
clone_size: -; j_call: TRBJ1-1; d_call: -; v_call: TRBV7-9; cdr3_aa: CASSLLNTEAFF; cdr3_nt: TGTGCCAGCAGCTTACTAAACACTGAAGCTTTCTTT
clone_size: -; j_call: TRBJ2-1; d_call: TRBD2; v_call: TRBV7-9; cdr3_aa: CASSPSGGANEQFF; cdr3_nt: TGTGCCAGCAGCCCGAGCGGGGGGGCGAATGAGCAGTTCTTC
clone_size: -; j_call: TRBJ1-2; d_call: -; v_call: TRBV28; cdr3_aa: CASSSTFDRVSEGYTF; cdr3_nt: TGTGCCAGCAGTTCGACTTTCGACAGAGTATCTGAGGGCTACACCTTC
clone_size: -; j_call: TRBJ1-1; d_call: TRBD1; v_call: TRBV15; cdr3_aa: CATSRGGQGMLNTEAFF; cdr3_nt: TGTGCCACCAGCAGAGGGGGACAGGGAATGTTGAACACTGAAGCTTTCTTT
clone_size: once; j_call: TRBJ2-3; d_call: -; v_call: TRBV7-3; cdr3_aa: CASSSHEGGSSTDTQYF; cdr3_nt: TGTGCCAGCAGCTCCCATGAGGGTGGGAGTAGCACAGATACGCAGTATTTT
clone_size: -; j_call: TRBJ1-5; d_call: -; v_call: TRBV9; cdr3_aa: CASSVGQNQPQHF; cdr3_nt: TGTGCCAGCAGCGTAGGTCAGAATCAGCCCCAGCATTTT
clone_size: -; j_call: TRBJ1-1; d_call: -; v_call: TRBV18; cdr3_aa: CASSPPTGENTEAFF; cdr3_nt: TGTGCCAGCTCACCACCTACGGGGGAGAACACTGAAGCTTTCTTT
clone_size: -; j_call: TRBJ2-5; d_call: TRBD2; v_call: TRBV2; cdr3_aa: CASSERGGELAGGEEETQYF; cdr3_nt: TGTGCCAGCAGTGAAAGAGGGGGCGAACTAGCGGGAGGGGAGGAAGAGACCCAGTACTTC
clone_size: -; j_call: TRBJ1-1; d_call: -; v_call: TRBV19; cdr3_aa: CASSTLRRIEAFF; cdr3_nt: TGTGCCAGTAGTACCCTACGGCGGATTGAAGCTTTCTTT
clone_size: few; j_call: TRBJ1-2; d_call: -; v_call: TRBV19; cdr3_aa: CASSLPGSPNYGYTF; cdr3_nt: TGTGCCAGTAGTCTCCCGGGATCACCTAACTATGGCTACACCTTC
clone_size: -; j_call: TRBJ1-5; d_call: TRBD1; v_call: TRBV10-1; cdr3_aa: CASRKTGTDSNQPQHF; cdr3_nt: TGCGCCAGCCGCAAGACAGGGACAGATAGCAATCAGCCCCAGCATTTT
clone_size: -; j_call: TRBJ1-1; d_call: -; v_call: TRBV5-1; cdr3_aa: CASSLRSIPGQNTEAFF; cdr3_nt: TGCGCCAGCAGCTTGCGGTCAATACCGGGACAAAACACTGAAGCTTTCTTT
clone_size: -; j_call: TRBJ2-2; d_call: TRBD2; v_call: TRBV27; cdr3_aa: CASSSTTQLAGGDTGELFF; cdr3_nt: TGTGCCAGCAGTTCCACAACCCAATTAGCGGGAGGGGACACCGGGGAGCTGTTTTTT
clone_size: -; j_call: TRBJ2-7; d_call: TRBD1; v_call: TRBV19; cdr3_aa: CASSSGTGFYEQYF; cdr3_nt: TGTGCCAGTAGCTCCGGGACAGGATTTTACGAGCAGTACTTC
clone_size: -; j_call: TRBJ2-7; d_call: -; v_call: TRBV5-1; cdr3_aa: CASSLVVQGPIEQYF; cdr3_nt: TGCGCCAGCAGCTTGGTTGTACAGGGACCCATTGAGCAGTACTTC
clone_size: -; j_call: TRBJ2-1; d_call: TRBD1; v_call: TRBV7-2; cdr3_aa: CASSHRQGAYNEQFF; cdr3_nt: TGTGCCAGCAGCCACCGACAGGGGGCCTACAATGAGCAGTTCTTC
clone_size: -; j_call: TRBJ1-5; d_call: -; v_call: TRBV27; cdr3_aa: CASSPSGSNQPQHF; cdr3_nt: TGTGCCAGCAGTCCCTCCGGTAGCAATCAGCCCCAGCATTTT